Below are 10 T cell receptor beta chains sequenced from a single sample in a study of OX40 agonist ivuxolimab in advanced cancers. Produced via immunoSEQ multiplex PCR; TCRdb's table is partial and in-frame only. The data show roughly 40,000 clones, roughly nine tenths seen once. This sample comprised CD4+ or CD8+ T cells sorted from blood, obtained in a trial of the OX40 agonist ivuxolimab. These receptors all come from an adult with an advanced solid tumor such as melanoma, head and neck, liver or kidney cancer.

The chain combines TRBV5-1 with TRBJ2-3, with TRBD2 identical over 8 bases. Germline assignment: CDR1 SGHRS and CDR2 YFSETQ. The CDR3 consists of 16 residues. With V trimmed by 1 base and J by 0 bases, 4 bases remained unmatched. This CDR3 is CASSLTSGPSTDTQYF. The CDR3 DNA reads TGCGCCAGCAGCTTGACTAGCGGACCTAGCACAGATACGCAGTATTTT.

The chain has TRBV18 and TRBJ1-1; tentative D call: TRBD1 (6 bases). Trimming removed 4 bases from V and 0 bases from J, with 12 bases in between. CDR1 is KGHSH and CDR2 is LQKENI in the germline V gene. CDR3 size: 15 residues. CDR3 DNA: TGTGCCAGCTCACGCCGGACAGACATGAACACTGAAGCTTTCTTT. Protein: CASSRRTDMNTEAFF.

The chain couples TRBV2 to TRBJ2-7, with D possibly being TRBD2 (6 bases). Germline loops: CDR1 SNHLY, CDR2 FYNNEI. Trimming shortened V by 8 bases and J by 1 base, and 9 bases separated the two germline ends. The CDR3 runs to 12 residues. The CDR3 region is CASGRESYEQYF. DNA for the CDR3: TGTGCCAGCGGACGGGAGTCCTACGAGCAGTACTTC.

This chain connects TRBV19 to TRBJ2-5; D perhaps matches TRBD1 (6 bases). CDR3 size: 14 residues. Germline loops: CDR1 LNHDA, CDR2 SQIVND (reference sequence). Trimming removed 3 bases from V and 3 bases from J, with 11 bases in between. The CDR3 coding sequence is TGTGCCAGTAGTATCCTCAACAGGGAAGAGACCCAGTACTTC. It yields the protein CASSILNREETQYF. Complete variable domain (other parts from reference TRBV19 and TRBJ2-5): DGGITQSPKYLFRKEGQNVTLSCEQNLNHDAMYWYRQDPGQGLRLIYYSQIVNDFQKGDIAEGYSVSREKKESFPLTVTSAQKNPTAFYLCASSILNREETQYFGPGTRLLVL.

The genes are TRBV5-1 and TRBJ2-7; D perhaps matches TRBD2 (6 bases). Germline V CDR1 and CDR2: SGHRS, YFSETQ. The V and J ends lost 7 bases and 3 bases respectively, with 14 bases between them. The CDR3 has 13 amino acids. DNA of the CDR3: TGCGCCAGCGGCCGGGAGCCACGCTACGAGCAGTACTTC. This gives the protein CASGREPRYEQYF.

The J gene is TRBJ1-3, the V gene TRBV5-6; D might be TRBD1 (5 bases). The germline V gene has CDR1 SGHDT and CDR2 YYEEEE. The CDR3 totals 14 residues. V was shortened by 2 bases and J by 7 bases, with 13 bases between the two germline ends. CDR3 sequence (DNA): TGTGCCAGCAGCTTATCCAGGGTCAGGAACACCATATATTTT. This gives the protein CASSLSRVRNTIYF.

The chain uses TRBV5-1 and TRBJ2-3; 12 nucleotides line up with TRBD2. This CDR3 spans 14 amino acids. Germline loops: CDR1 SGHRS, CDR2 YFSETQ. V lost 6 bases and J lost 6; bases outside the gene matches: 5. As DNA, the CDR3 is TGCGCCAGCAAAGGACTAGCGGGACCCGATACGCAGTATTTT. Its protein is CASKGLAGPDTQYF.

This clone has just a few counts. The CDR3 is CASSLEGMNTEAFF. Here the CDR3 DNA reads TGTGCCAGCAGCTTAGAGGGGATGAACACTGAAGCTTTCTTT. The chain combines TRBV11-2 with TRBJ1-1; no reliable D call. The CDR3 has 14 amino acids. V shed 0 bases and J shed 0 bases, with 5 bases lying between them. Germline-derived CDR1 and CDR2 are SGHAT and FQNNGV.

This chain uses TRBV7-2 with TRBJ2-1; no firm D call. CDR3 length equals 17 residues. Trimming pared 1 base from V and 0 bases from J, leaving 13 bases between. Germline CDR1 reads SGHTA; CDR2 reads FQGNSA. The chain's CDR3 is CASSLVPLSGSYNEQFF. The CDR3 DNA reads TGTGCCAGCAGCTTAGTCCCCTTAAGTGGCTCCTACAATGAGCAGTTCTTC.

The chain recombines TRBV2 with TRBJ1-1; 9 bases line up with TRBD1. Trimming took 5 bases from V and 0 from J; bases not matched to a gene: 7. Per germline, CDR1 SNHLY and CDR2 FYNNEI. The CDR3 consists of 16 residues. The CDR3 sequence: CASSLAGTGMNTEAFF. The DNA of the CDR3 is TGTGCCAGCAGTTTAGCCGGGACAGGGATGAACACTGAAGCTTTCTTT. The full variable domain, its missing parts supplied by reference TRBV2 and TRBJ1-1, is EPEVTQTPSHQVTQMGQEVILRCVPISNHLYFYWYRQILGQKVEFLVSFYNNEISEKSEIFDDQFSVERPDGSNFTLKIRSTKLEDSAMYFCASSLAGTGMNTEAFFGQGTRLTVV.